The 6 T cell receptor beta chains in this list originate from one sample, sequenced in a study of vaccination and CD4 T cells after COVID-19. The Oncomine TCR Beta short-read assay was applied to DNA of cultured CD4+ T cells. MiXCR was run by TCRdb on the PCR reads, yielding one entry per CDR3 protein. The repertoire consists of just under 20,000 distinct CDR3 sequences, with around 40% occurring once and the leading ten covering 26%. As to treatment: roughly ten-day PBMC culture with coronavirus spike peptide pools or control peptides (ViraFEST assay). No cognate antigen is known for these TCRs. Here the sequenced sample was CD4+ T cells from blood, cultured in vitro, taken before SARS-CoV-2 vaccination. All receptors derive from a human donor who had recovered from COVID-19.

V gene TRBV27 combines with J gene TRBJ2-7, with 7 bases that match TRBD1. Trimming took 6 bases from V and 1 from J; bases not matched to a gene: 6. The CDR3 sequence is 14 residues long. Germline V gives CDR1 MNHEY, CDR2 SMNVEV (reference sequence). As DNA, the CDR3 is TGTGCCAGCAGAGACGGGACAGAGTCCTACGAGCAGTACTTC. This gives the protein CASRDGTESYEQYF.

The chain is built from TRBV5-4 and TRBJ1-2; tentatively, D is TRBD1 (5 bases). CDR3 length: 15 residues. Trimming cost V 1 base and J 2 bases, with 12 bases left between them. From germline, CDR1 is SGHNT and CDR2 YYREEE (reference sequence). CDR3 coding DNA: TGTGCCAGCAGCTTGACCCTACAGGAAAACTATGGCTACACCTTC. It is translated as CASSLTLQENYGYTF.

CDR3 sequence reads: CASSQQAGGASYGYTF. The CDR3 DNA follows: TGTGCCAGCAGCCAGCAAGCCGGAGGGGCCTCCTATGGCTACACCTTC. V gene TRBV4-2 combines with J gene TRBJ1-2; the D gene is possibly TRBD1 (5 bases). The CDR3 runs to 16 residues. Germline values: CDR1 LGHNA, CDR2 YNFKEQ. Trimming took 3 bases from V and 4 from J, leaving 18 bases between them.

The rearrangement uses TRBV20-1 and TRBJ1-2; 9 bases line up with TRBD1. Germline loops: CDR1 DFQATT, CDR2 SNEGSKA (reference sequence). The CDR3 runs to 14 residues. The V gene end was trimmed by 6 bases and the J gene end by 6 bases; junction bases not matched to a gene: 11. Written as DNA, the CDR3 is TGCAGTGCGGGCGGACAGGGGCACTTTGATGGCTACACCTTC. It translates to CSAGGQGHFDGYTF.

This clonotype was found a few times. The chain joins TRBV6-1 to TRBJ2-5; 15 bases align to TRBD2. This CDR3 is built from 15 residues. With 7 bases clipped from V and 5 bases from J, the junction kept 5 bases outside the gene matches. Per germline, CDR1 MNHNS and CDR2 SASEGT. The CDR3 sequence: CASIGLAGGPETQYF. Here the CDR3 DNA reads TGTGCCAGCATCGGACTAGCGGGAGGGCCGGAGACCCAGTACTTC.

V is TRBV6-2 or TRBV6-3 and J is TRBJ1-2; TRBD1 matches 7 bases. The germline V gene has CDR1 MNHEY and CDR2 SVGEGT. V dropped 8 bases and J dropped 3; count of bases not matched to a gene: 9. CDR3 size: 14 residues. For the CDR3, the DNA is TGTGCCAGCGGAAACAGGGGATTGGACTATGGCTACACCTTC. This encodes CASGNRGLDYGYTF.